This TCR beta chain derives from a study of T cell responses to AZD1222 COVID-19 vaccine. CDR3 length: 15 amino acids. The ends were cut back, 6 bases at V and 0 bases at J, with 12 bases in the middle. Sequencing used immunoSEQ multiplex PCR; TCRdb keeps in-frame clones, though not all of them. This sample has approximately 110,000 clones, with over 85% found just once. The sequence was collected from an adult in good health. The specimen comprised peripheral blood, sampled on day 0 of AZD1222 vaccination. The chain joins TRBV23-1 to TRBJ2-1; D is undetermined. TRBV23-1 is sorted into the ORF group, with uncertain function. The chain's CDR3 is CASRETFYSYNEQFF. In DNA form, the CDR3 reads TGCGCCAGCAGAGAGACCTTTTACTCCTACAATGAGCAGTTCTTC.